Listed below are T cell receptor beta chains from one sample, sequenced in a study of blood T cells in healthy people across ages. TCRdb fed the 5' RACE reads into MiXCR, producing one record per CDR3 protein. There are 1.5 million to 2 million distinct CDR3 sequences in the sample; around 42% occur only once, and about 23% lies in the top ten. Sequenced: blood. The source of these receptors is a human donor in good health. CDR3s include the opening cysteine and the closing phenylalanine or tryptophan. The order of the fields is CDR3 DNA, CDR3 protein, clone size, J gene, D gene, V gene. D genes are given only for firm matches. Not every row has a clone size; where given, it reads once, few, many or a size class.

DNA: TGCAGCGCCGAACCAGCGGGGGGGCCCGGGGAGCTGTTTTTT
CDR3: CSAEPAGGPGELFF
size: once
J: TRBJ2-2
D: TRBD2
V: TRBV29-1

DNA: TGTGCCAGCAGCCAAGATCCGGGACTAGCATACTACGAGCAGTACTTC
CDR3: CASSQDPGLAYYEQYF
size: few
J: TRBJ2-7
D: TRBD2
V: TRBV4-2

DNA: TGTGCCAGCAGCGAGTCACAGTACACAGTGGATACGCGGTATTTT
CDR3: CASSESQYTVDTRYF
size: .
J: TRBJ2-3
D: .
V: TRBV7-9

DNA: TGTGCCAGCAGCACAGGACACGAGAGCTCCTACAATGAGCAGTTCTTC
CDR3: CASSTGHESSYNEQFF
size: .
J: TRBJ2-1
D: .
V: TRBV5-6

DNA: TGCAGTGCCAAAGGGACAGGGGATCAGCCCCAGCATTTT
CDR3: CSAKGTGDQPQHF
size: .
J: TRBJ1-5
D: TRBD1
V: TRBV20-1

DNA: TGTGCCAGCAGTTACTCGCCCGACAGGGTGGTTGAGCAGTACTTC
CDR3: CASSYSPDRVVEQYF
size: .
J: TRBJ2-7
D: TRBD1
V: TRBV6-2/TRBV6-3

DNA: TGCAGTGCTAGAGAGGAGGGCCCCATTCAGTACTTC
CDR3: CSAREEGPIQYF
size: few
J: TRBJ2-4
D: .
V: TRBV20-1

DNA: TGTGCCAGCAGTTTGGCGGGGGTGGCGCTTAACTATGGCTACACCTTC
CDR3: CASSLAGVALNYGYTF
size: .
J: TRBJ1-2
D: .
V: TRBV28

DNA: TGCGCCAGCAGCTTTTTCGGGGTGGCGACAGATACGCAGTATTTT
CDR3: CASSFFGVATDTQYF
size: .
J: TRBJ2-3
D: .
V: TRBV5-1

DNA: TGCGCCAGCAGCCAAGATGAGGGTTTGCTCGGTGGCTACACCTTC
CDR3: CASSQDEGLLGGYTF
size: few
J: TRBJ1-2
D: .
V: TRBV4-3

DNA: TGTGCCAGCAGCTTAGTTGCGGGGGGGGCGAACACCGGGGAGCTGTTTTTT
CDR3: CASSLVAGGANTGELFF
size: .
J: TRBJ2-2
D: TRBD2
V: TRBV7-2

DNA: TGTGCCAGCAGTTTATCCAGGTGGGATAATGAAAAACTGTTTTTT
CDR3: CASSLSRWDNEKLFF
size: .
J: TRBJ1-4
D: .
V: TRBV12-3/TRBV12-4

DNA: TGTGCCAGCATCGTCCGGGGAGACATCTACAATGAGCAGTTCTTC
CDR3: CASIVRGDIYNEQFF
size: .
J: TRBJ2-1
D: .
V: TRBV2

DNA: TGCGCCAGCAGCCAAGATAGGAATGCAGAGAACTATGGCTACACCTTC
CDR3: CASSQDRNAENYGYTF
size: .
J: TRBJ1-2
D: .
V: TRBV4-1

DNA: TGTGCCAGCAGCACCGGGGGAGAGACCCAGTACTTC
CDR3: CASSTGGETQYF
size: many
J: TRBJ2-5
D: .
V: TRBV6-2/TRBV6-3

DNA: TGTGCCAGCAGTTTGGGGACCTACTACGAGCAGTGCTTC
CDR3: CASSLGTYYEQCF
size: .
J: TRBJ2-4
D: .
V: TRBV6-5

DNA: TGTGCCAGCAGCTACCGACAGGGTAACTACAATGAGCAGTTCTTC
CDR3: CASSYRQGNYNEQFF
size: few
J: TRBJ2-1
D: TRBD1
V: TRBV7-9

DNA: TGCAGCGTCAGTATCTCCGGGACAGGGAACTATGGCTACACCTTC
CDR3: CSVSISGTGNYGYTF
size: .
J: TRBJ1-2
D: TRBD1
V: TRBV29-1

DNA: TGCAGCGTTCGTGGGGGGGCTAACCACAATGAGCAGTTCTTC
CDR3: CSVRGGANHNEQFF
size: few
J: TRBJ2-1
D: .
V: TRBV29-1

DNA: TGTGCCAGCAGGGCAAGTCCCTACGAGCAGTACTTC
CDR3: CASRASPYEQYF
size: many
J: TRBJ2-7
D: .
V: TRBV6-5

DNA: TGTGCCAGCAGCCCAGCCCGACAGGGGACGGGAGAGACCCAGTACTTC
CDR3: CASSPARQGTGETQYF
size: .
J: TRBJ2-5
D: TRBD1
V: TRBV7-9

DNA: TGTGCCAGCAGCTTAGTGGGGTTTGATGGCTACACCTTC
CDR3: CASSLVGFDGYTF
size: few
J: TRBJ1-2
D: .
V: TRBV7-8

DNA: TGTGCCAGCAGTTCCATGGGTGGGTGGAGCAATGAGCAGTTCTTC
CDR3: CASSSMGGWSNEQFF
size: .
J: TRBJ2-1
D: .
V: TRBV27

DNA: TGCAGCGTTGACAGGGGAAGGGTTGGCTACACCTTC
CDR3: CSVDRGRVGYTF
size: .
J: TRBJ1-2
D: .
V: TRBV29-1

DNA: TGCAGCGTTGACCGGGACATAAACACCGGGGAGCTGTTTTTT
CDR3: CSVDRDINTGELFF
size: few
J: TRBJ2-2
D: .
V: TRBV29-1

DNA: TGTGCCAGCAGTTCGACAGGGACCGGGTTATCGAACTTCTATGGCTACACCTTC
CDR3: CASSSTGTGLSNFYGYTF
size: few
J: TRBJ1-2
D: TRBD1
V: TRBV6-5

DNA: TGTGCCAGCAGCTTGTACGACCGCTTCTCCTACGAGCAGTACTTC
CDR3: CASSLYDRFSYEQYF
size: few
J: TRBJ2-7
D: .
V: TRBV5-5

DNA: TGCAGTGCTAGAGATTTTACGGCAGAGTCCCTCTCTGGGGCCAACGTCCTGACTTTC
CDR3: CSARDFTAESLSGANVLTF
size: .
J: TRBJ2-6
D: .
V: TRBV20-1

DNA: TGTGCCAGCAGTCCGAGGGTACAAAACATTCAGTACTTC
CDR3: CASSPRVQNIQYF
size: few
J: TRBJ2-4
D: .
V: TRBV27

DNA: TGTGCCAGCAGTGAATATTGGACAGGGGACTCGGATGGCTACACCTTC
CDR3: CASSEYWTGDSDGYTF
size: .
J: TRBJ1-2
D: TRBD1
V: TRBV25-1

DNA: TGCAGCGCAGAGACAGACGAGGCCGGGACTCTCGACGAGCAGTACTTC
CDR3: CSAETDEAGTLDEQYF
size: once
J: TRBJ2-7
D: .
V: TRBV20-1

DNA: TGCAGCGTTGTTATGGGGTCCCGGGACAGGCGGACCGGGGAGCTGTTTTTT
CDR3: CSVVMGSRDRRTGELFF
size: few
J: TRBJ2-2
D: TRBD1
V: TRBV29-1

DNA: TGTGCCAGCAGTTCAGGCCCCCACCTAGGCAATGAGCAGTTCTTC
CDR3: CASSSGPHLGNEQFF
size: .
J: TRBJ2-1
D: .
V: TRBV12-3/TRBV12-4

DNA: TGTGCCGTTAGAATCCGTGGGACGGGCTACGAGCAGTACTTC
CDR3: CAVRIRGTGYEQYF
size: .
J: TRBJ2-7
D: .
V: TRBV7-9

DNA: TGCAGCGTTGCGGGCGCACAAGCCTACGAGCAGTACTTC
CDR3: CSVAGAQAYEQYF
size: many
J: TRBJ2-7
D: .
V: TRBV29-1

DNA: TGCAGCGTTTCCCAACCACAGGGTATGGGGTTCTTC
CDR3: CSVSQPQGMGFF
size: .
J: TRBJ2-1
D: .
V: TRBV29-1

DNA: TGCGCCAGCAGCCAACCTACTAGCGGGGGCTTCAATGAGCAGTTCTTC
CDR3: CASSQPTSGGFNEQFF
size: .
J: TRBJ2-1
D: TRBD2
V: TRBV4-1

DNA: TGTGCCAGCGCGGGGGGACTTCGGCAGCCCCAGCATTTT
CDR3: CASAGGLRQPQHF
size: .
J: TRBJ1-5
D: .
V: TRBV6-2/TRBV6-3

DNA: TGTGCCAGCAGCTACACCCGGTGGACAGGGGATTTCTCCTACGAGCAGTACTTC
CDR3: CASSYTRWTGDFSYEQYF
size: .
J: TRBJ2-7
D: TRBD1
V: TRBV7-9

DNA: TGCGCCAGCAGGGAATCCAGGACAGTAGGATCCGGGCAGTACTTC
CDR3: CASRESRTVGSGQYF
size: .
J: TRBJ2-4
D: .
V: TRBV10-2

DNA: TGTGCCAGCAGCTTGTTCCCTGGGGCCAACGTCCTGACTTTC
CDR3: CASSLFPGANVLTF
size: few
J: TRBJ2-6
D: .
V: TRBV5-6

DNA: TGTGCCAGCAGCGTACAGGGGGCTGGCTACACCTTC
CDR3: CASSVQGAGYTF
size: .
J: TRBJ1-2
D: TRBD1
V: TRBV9

DNA: TGTGCCAGCAGCTTAAAACTCATCGGACTAGAGGGGGAGGATGAGCAGTTCTTC
CDR3: CASSLKLIGLEGEDEQFF
size: many
J: TRBJ2-1
D: .
V: TRBV7-9

DNA: TGTGCCAGCAGTTTCCCAGGCCGGACCCAGTACTTC
CDR3: CASSFPGRTQYF
size: few
J: TRBJ2-5
D: .
V: TRBV28

DNA: TGTGCCATCAGTGTCCGGGGCAGGGACACTGAAGCTTTCTTT
CDR3: CAISVRGRDTEAFF
size: .
J: TRBJ1-1
D: .
V: TRBV10-3

DNA: TGTGCCAGCAGTCTGCCCGGCGGGGGGGTTAACAATGAGCAGTTCTTC
CDR3: CASSLPGGGVNNEQFF
size: .
J: TRBJ2-1
D: TRBD2
V: TRBV12-3/TRBV12-4

DNA: TGTGCCAGCAGCTTAATTCCAGGCAACAATGAGCAGTTCTTC
CDR3: CASSLIPGNNEQFF
size: .
J: TRBJ2-1
D: .
V: TRBV11-2

DNA: TGTGCCAGCAGTGTCCTAGCGGGAGTGAGAGCAGATGTGCAGTATTTT
CDR3: CASSVLAGVRADVQYF
size: .
J: TRBJ2-3
D: TRBD2
V: TRBV12-3/TRBV12-4

DNA: TGTGCCAGCAGCGTTTCCGGGGGGGCCAATATTGGGGAGACCCAGTACTTC
CDR3: CASSVSGGANIGETQYF
size: few
J: TRBJ2-5
D: TRBD2
V: TRBV9

DNA: TGTGCCAGCAGTAACGACAGAAACCAGCCCCAGCATTTT
CDR3: CASSNDRNQPQHF
size: .
J: TRBJ1-5
D: .
V: TRBV6-5

DNA: TGCGCCAGCAGCTTCCGGGACAGGGAGCTCGAGGGTCAGTACTTC
CDR3: CASSFRDRELEGQYF
size: .
J: TRBJ2-4
D: TRBD1
V: TRBV5-1

DNA: TGCGCCAGCAGCTTGTTTACTGGGTATACAGCGAAGGAATACGGGGAGCTGTTTTTT
CDR3: CASSLFTGYTAKEYGELFF
size: .
J: TRBJ2-2
D: .
V: TRBV5-1

DNA: TGTGCCAGCAGTCCCTCGGACGTGTCCTACGAGCAGTACTTC
CDR3: CASSPSDVSYEQYF
size: few
J: TRBJ2-7
D: .
V: TRBV28

DNA: TGTGCCAGCAGCAACCTCCCGGGACAGGGTTCCAATGAGCAGTTCTTC
CDR3: CASSNLPGQGSNEQFF
size: many
J: TRBJ2-1
D: TRBD1
V: TRBV12-3/TRBV12-4

DNA: TGTGCCAGCAGCTTAGTTCTACAGGGGCATGGCTACACCTTC
CDR3: CASSLVLQGHGYTF
size: .
J: TRBJ1-2
D: TRBD1
V: TRBV7-2

DNA: TGTGCCTGGAGTGTGAATTTAGCGGGGGGAATGAATGAGCAGTTCTTC
CDR3: CAWSVNLAGGMNEQFF
size: few
J: TRBJ2-1
D: TRBD2
V: TRBV30

DNA: TGTGCCAGCAGCGTAGCAGGCGCGGAGACCCAGTACTTC
CDR3: CASSVAGAETQYF
size: .
J: TRBJ2-5
D: .
V: TRBV9

DNA: TGTGCCAGCGTGGGACTAGCGGGGACCTACTCAGATACGCAGTATTTT
CDR3: CASVGLAGTYSDTQYF
size: .
J: TRBJ2-3
D: TRBD2
V: TRBV6-2/TRBV6-3

DNA: TGTGCCAGCAGCTACAGACGACAGGGAGGTTGGCAAGCTTTCTTT
CDR3: CASSYRRQGGWQAFF
size: .
J: TRBJ1-1
D: TRBD1
V: TRBV5-6

DNA: TGCAGCGTCGCGGGACTAGCGGGGCGCACAGATACGCAGTATTTT
CDR3: CSVAGLAGRTDTQYF
size: few
J: TRBJ2-3
D: TRBD2
V: TRBV29-1